This is a list of T cell receptor beta chains from one sample in a study of response to subunit inactivated influenza vaccine. A single record per CDR3 protein comes from TCRdb applying MiXCR to the RT-PCR reads. The repertoire consists of over 750,000 distinct CDR3 sequences, with 21% occurring once and the leading ten covering more than 8.5%. Sequenced material: PBMCs from blood, taken 4 to 6 days after vaccination. The receptor set was obtained from a man aged 45-65 years who received an inactivated influenza vaccine. Each CDR3 is given with its conserved first and last residue. The D gene is left open where the match is weak. Clone size is stated in some rows and not others, as once, few, many or a class when expanded.

J: TRBJ2-3
size: .
V: TRBV9
D: .
DNA: TGTGCCAGCAGCGTACAATCCCGCACAGATACGCAGTATTTT
CDR3: CASSVQSRTDTQYF

J: TRBJ1-1
size: .
V: TRBV7-8
D: .
DNA: TGTGCCAGCAGCTTAAACAGGGCGAAGCTGGAAGCTTTCTTT
CDR3: CASSLNRAKLEAFF

J: TRBJ2-1
size: many
V: TRBV5-6
D: TRBD2
DNA: TGTGCCAGCATCCGGGGGGGATCCTACAATGAGCAGTTCTTC
CDR3: CASIRGGSYNEQFF

J: TRBJ2-1
size: .
V: TRBV5-5
D: TRBD1
DNA: TGTGCCAGCAGCTTTGTCGGGAGACAGGGGGTCTACAATGAGCAGTTCTTC
CDR3: CASSFVGRQGVYNEQFF

J: TRBJ2-1
size: few
V: TRBV29-1
D: .
DNA: TGCAGCGCCGACGGACAGTACAATGAGCAGTTCTTC
CDR3: CSADGQYNEQFF

J: TRBJ2-7
size: few
V: TRBV12-3/TRBV12-4
D: .
DNA: TGTGCCAGCAGACTTGACCTCGACGGTCCCTACGAGCAGTACTTC
CDR3: CASRLDLDGPYEQYF

J: TRBJ2-7
size: few
V: TRBV7-2
D: .
DNA: TGTGCCAGCAGCACCTGGGACGGGTCTTACGAGCAGTACTTC
CDR3: CASSTWDGSYEQYF

J: TRBJ1-5
size: .
V: TRBV20-1
D: TRBD1
DNA: TGCAGTGCGTCCTCCCGACAGGGTCAGCCCCAGCATTTT
CDR3: CSASSRQGQPQHF

J: TRBJ2-7
size: few
V: TRBV6-6
D: TRBD2
DNA: TGTGCCAGCAAGACCCTAGCGGGGGGCTACGAGCAGTACTTC
CDR3: CASKTLAGGYEQYF

J: TRBJ2-3
size: .
V: TRBV6-2/TRBV6-3
D: TRBD1
DNA: TGTGCCAGCAGATGGACAGGGAGGCCAGATACGCAGTATTTT
CDR3: CASRWTGRPDTQYF

J: TRBJ1-1
size: many
V: TRBV6-1
D: TRBD1
DNA: TGTGCCAGCAGTGAAGACCTGTGGACAGGGGCTGAAGCTTTCTTT
CDR3: CASSEDLWTGAEAFF

J: TRBJ1-1
size: many
V: TRBV30
D: .
DNA: TGTGCCTGGACACCAAGGACACCCAACACTGAAGCTTTCTTT
CDR3: CAWTPRTPNTEAFF

J: TRBJ2-5
size: few
V: TRBV4-2
D: TRBD1
DNA: TGTGCCAGCAGCCAAGATCGGGGCCAGGGGGCGACCCAGTACTTC
CDR3: CASSQDRGQGATQYF

J: TRBJ2-5
size: .
V: TRBV29-1
D: .
DNA: TGCAGCGTTGAAGCTCAAGGGATTTGGGGGGAGACCCAGTACTTC
CDR3: CSVEAQGIWGETQYF

J: TRBJ2-7
size: .
V: TRBV7-2
D: .
DNA: TGTGCCAGCAGCCCCCGGCCAGGGGCCTACGAGCAGTACTTC
CDR3: CASSPRPGAYEQYF

J: TRBJ2-3
size: few
V: TRBV27
D: TRBD1
DNA: TGTGCCAGCAGTCCAAGGGGACAGGGCTCAGATACGCAGTATTTT
CDR3: CASSPRGQGSDTQYF

J: TRBJ2-1
size: few
V: TRBV5-1
D: .
DNA: TGCGCCAGCAGCTTGTGGACTCAGCAGAGCTTCTCCTACAATGAGCAGTTCTTC
CDR3: CASSLWTQQSFSYNEQFF

J: TRBJ2-1
size: few
V: TRBV29-1
D: TRBD2
DNA: TGCAGCGTTGAGGGACTAGCGAAAAGCTCCTACAATGAGCAGTTCTTC
CDR3: CSVEGLAKSSYNEQFF

J: TRBJ2-2
size: .
V: TRBV28
D: .
DNA: TGTGCCAGCAGGACCGGGAACACCGGGGAGCTGTTTTTT
CDR3: CASRTGNTGELFF

J: TRBJ2-5
size: .
V: TRBV7-2
D: TRBD2
DNA: TGTGCCAGCAGCACTCTAGCGGGAGGGCCGAAGACCCAGTACTTC
CDR3: CASSTLAGGPKTQYF

J: TRBJ2-5
size: .
V: TRBV9
D: TRBD1
DNA: TGTGCCAGCAGCGTAGGACAGGGGGTTGGACAAGAGACCCAGTACTTC
CDR3: CASSVGQGVGQETQYF

J: TRBJ2-3
size: .
V: TRBV4-2
D: TRBD2
DNA: TGTGCCAGCAGCCGAAGACTAGCGGAGCCATACACAGATACGCAGTATTTT
CDR3: CASSRRLAEPYTDTQYF

J: TRBJ2-3
size: .
V: TRBV5-1
D: TRBD2
DNA: TGCGCCAGTAAACTAGCGGCGACAGATACGCAGTATTTT
CDR3: CASKLAATDTQYF

J: TRBJ1-5
size: few
V: TRBV7-8
D: .
DNA: TGTGCCAGCAGCTTGTCCGGACAGCAGCCCCAGCATTTT
CDR3: CASSLSGQQPQHF

J: TRBJ2-5
size: .
V: TRBV27
D: TRBD1
DNA: TGTGCCAGCAGTTTAAATGGACAGGGACCGGAGACCCAGTACTTC
CDR3: CASSLNGQGPETQYF

J: TRBJ2-3
size: once
V: TRBV3-1
D: TRBD1
DNA: TGTGCCAGCAGCGCCCCCGGGACAGTAAGCACAGATACGCAGTATTTT
CDR3: CASSAPGTVSTDTQYF

J: TRBJ2-7
size: .
V: TRBV28
D: TRBD1
DNA: TGTGCCAGCAGTGGCAGGGGGCGCGGTGCCTACGAGCAGTACTTC
CDR3: CASSGRGRGAYEQYF

J: TRBJ1-4
size: .
V: TRBV15
D: .
DNA: TGTGCCACCAGCACTTCAACTGCAACTAATGAAAAACTGTTTTTT
CDR3: CATSTSTATNEKLFF

J: TRBJ2-6
size: .
V: TRBV6-1
D: .
DNA: TGTGCCAGCAGTGAAGATTTTTCTGGGGCCAACGTCCTGACTTTC
CDR3: CASSEDFSGANVLTF